This T cell receptor beta chain was retrieved from a study of T-cell memory formation after mild COVID-19. This CDR3 comprises 13 residues. The V segment lost 4 bases and the J segment 7 bases; nucleotides outside the gene matches: 5. CDR1 is SGHRS and CDR2 is YFSETQ in the germline V gene. The 5'RACE method, run with constant-segment primers, produced TCR alpha and TCR beta cDNA libraries (carrying sample barcodes and UMIs). TCRdb reprocessed the 5' RACE reads with MiXCR, giving one entry per CDR3 protein. The table lists some 350,000 distinct CDR3 sequences, over 10% of them singletons. This clonotype was recorded many times. What it binds is unknown. Overall study findings and caveats: Contracting CD4+ clones lay largely in CM and EM, with CD8+ ones residing in EMRA. Later expanders leaned CD4+, whereas day 15 to 85 contracting clones were balanced CD4/CD8. Within pre-infection memory, some responding clones were found, suggesting cross-reactive memory joined.

The genes are TRBV5-1 and TRBJ1-2, with 9 bases identical to TRBD1. The source material was PBMCs or a T cell subset sorted from them (not recorded which). The TCR comes from a man aged 18-30 years who had mild COVID-19 (a few samples of this study predate the infection). Cell type and time point are not known. CDR3 in amino acids: CASSPGQGGGYTF. CDR3 DNA sequence: TGCGCCAGCAGCCCGGGACAGGGTGGTGGCTACACCTTC.